This T cell receptor (beta chain) is from a study of early T cells in non-severe SARS-CoV-2 infection. The V and J ends lost 0 bases and 5 bases, in that order; junction bases with no gene match: 8. The length of the CDR3 is 17 residues. Germline loops: CDR1 KGHSH, CDR2 LQKENI. This clonotype has more than one count but fewer than ten. TCRdb re-analysed the 5' RACE reads in MiXCR, keeping a single row per CDR3 protein. The profile covers about 40,000 distinct CDR3 sequences, with about 4.9% appearing a single time and approximately 4.8% taken by the ten largest. The V and J genes are TRBV18 and TRBJ2-3; 10 positions agree with TRBD2. The source of this sequence is an adult who was a healthcare worker with PCR-confirmed SARS-CoV-2 infection or an uninfected control (not recorded which). The specimen sequenced was whole blood. The CDR3 nucleotides are TGTGCCAGCTCACCACCGGGGCTAGCGGGAGCAAAAGATACGCAGTATTTT. Translated, it gives CASSPPGLAGAKDTQYF.